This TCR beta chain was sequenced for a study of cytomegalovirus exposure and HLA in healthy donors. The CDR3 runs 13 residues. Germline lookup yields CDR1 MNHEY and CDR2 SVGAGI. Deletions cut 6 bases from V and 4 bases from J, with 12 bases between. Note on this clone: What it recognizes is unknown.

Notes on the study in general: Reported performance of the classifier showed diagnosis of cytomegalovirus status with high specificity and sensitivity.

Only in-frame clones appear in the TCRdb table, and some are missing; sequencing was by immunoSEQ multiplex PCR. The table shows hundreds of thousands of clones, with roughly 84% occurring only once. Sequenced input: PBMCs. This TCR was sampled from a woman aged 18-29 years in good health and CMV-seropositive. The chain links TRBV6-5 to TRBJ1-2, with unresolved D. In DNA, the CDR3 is TGTGCCAGCAGCCCCTCCCGGTTCTATGGCTACACCTTC. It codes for CASSPSRFYGYTF.